Below are 14 T cell receptor beta chains sequenced from a single sample in a study of blood T cells in healthy people across ages. Sample-barcoded 5' priming and a J-beta primer mix drove a second PCR of roughly 7 to 11 cycles. Via MiXCR, TCRdb re-called the 5' RACE reads, giving one row per CDR3 protein. The profile covers around 800,000 distinct CDR3 sequences, with approximately 24% appearing a single time and less than 3.5% taken by the ten largest. These sequences were also reported in another study, on T cells of mothers and their children.

Sequencing used blood. Every receptor here comes from a boy younger than 18 in good health.

The CDR3 is CASSPRDSGETQYF. The CDR3 coding sequence is TGCGCCAGCAGCCCTAGGGACTCCGGGGAGACCCAGTACTTC. The genes are TRBV4-1 and TRBJ2-5; weak D call: TRBD2 (6 bases). Germline V gene data show CDR1 as MGHRA and CDR2 as YSYEKL. The CDR3 extends over 14 amino acids. The V gene lost 4 bases and the J gene lost 5 bases, with 14 bases spanning the gap.

The chain links TRBV18 to TRBJ2-7, with 10 bases identical to TRBD1. The CDR3 runs 15 residues. V trimming: 3 bases; J trimming: 3 bases; junction bases outside the gene matches: 5. Germline-derived CDR1 and CDR2 are KGHSH and LQKENI. The CDR3: CASSPSGQGYYEQYF. CDR3 coding DNA: TGTGCCAGCTCACCGTCGGGACAGGGGTACTACGAGCAGTACTTC.

This clonotype appeared many times. The chain recombines TRBV20-1 with TRBJ2-5; D might be TRBD1 or TRBD2, each matching 6 bases. The V and J ends lost 1 base and 0 bases respectively, with 9 bases between them. Germline loops: CDR1 DFQATT, CDR2 SNEGSKA (reference sequence). CDR3 length: 14 amino acids. CDR3 bases: TGCAGTGCTAGAGGGCGGGACAACCAAGAGACCCAGTACTTC. Amino acid sequence: CSARGRDNQETQYF.

This chain joins TRBV20-1 and TRBJ2-5; 14 nucleotides line up with TRBD2. The DNA end lines up better with TRBJ2-7; the J call may be wrong. The CDR3 extends over 15 amino acids. Germline V gene lookup returns CDR1 DFQATT and CDR2 SNEGSKA (reference sequence). For the CDR3, the DNA is TGCAGTGCGACCCGGGGACTAGCGGGGGTCTACGAGCAGTACTTC. This encodes CSATRGLAGVYEQYF.

This clonotype was seen repeatedly, ten times or more. This chain connects TRBV3-1 to TRBJ2-6, with D possibly being TRBD1 (5 bases). The CDR3 has 14 amino acids. Trimming removed 5 bases from V and 3 bases from J, with 8 bases in between. Germline V CDR1 and CDR2: LGHDT, YNNKEL (reference sequence). The CDR3 spells CASSFDSGANVLTF. For the CDR3, the DNA is TGTGCCAGCAGCTTCGACAGTGGGGCCAACGTCCTGACTTTC.

This clonotype appeared a few times. The chain carries TRBV28 and TRBJ2-2; possibly TRBD2 for D (5 bases). Germline V CDR1 and CDR2: MDHEN, SYDVKM. Trimming took 3 bases from V and 6 from J, leaving 11 bases between them. The CDR3 extends over 14 amino acids. In nucleotides, the CDR3 is TGTGCCAGCAGTTTTAGTCGGGATGCCGGGGAGCTGTTTTTT. It translates to CASSFSRDAGELFF. Full variable domain (rest looked up from reference TRBV28 and TRBJ2-2): DVKVTQSSRYLVKRTGEKVFLECVQDMDHENMFWYRQDPGLGLRLIYFSYDVKMKEKGDIPEGYSVSREKKERFSLILESASTNQTSMYLCASSFSRDAGELFFGEGSRLTVL.

This clonotype was observed a handful of times. The chain has TRBV6-6 and TRBJ1-4; D ambiguous. CDR1 is MNHNY and CDR2 is SVGAGI in the germline V gene (reference sequence). The CDR3 has 15 residues. The V end lost 1 base, the J end lost 3 bases, and 9 bases lay between the germline ends. The CDR3 DNA is TGTGCCAGCAGTTACTTTAAGGGAGCTAATGAAAAACTGTTTTTT. Translation gives CASSYFKGANEKLFF.

This clonotype was recorded a few times. The chain uses TRBV29-1 and TRBJ1-2; perhaps TRBD1 as D (5 bases). The CDR3 has 14 residues. Germline V CDR1 and CDR2: SQVTM, ANQGSEA. The ends were cut back, 7 bases at V and 1 base at J, with 16 bases in the middle. In DNA form, the CDR3 reads TGCAGCGCACCAGGGCGTTCCAATAACTATGGCTACACCTTC. Protein product: CSAPGRSNNYGYTF.

The chain couples TRBV28 to TRBJ2-7, with a tentative D call TRBD1 (6 bases). Germline V gives CDR1 MDHEN, CDR2 SYDVKM. Trimming removed 3 bases from V and 1 base from J, with 16 bases in between. CDR3 length: 16 residues. The CDR3 protein is CASSFLRGHASYEQYF. DNA for the CDR3: TGTGCCAGCAGTTTTTTAAGGGGACACGCATCCTACGAGCAGTACTTC. The full variable domain, its missing parts supplied by reference TRBV28 and TRBJ2-7, is DVKVTQSSRYLVKRTGEKVFLECVQDMDHENMFWYRQDPGLGLRLIYFSYDVKMKEKGDIPEGYSVSREKKERFSLILESASTNQTSMYLCASSFLRGHASYEQYFGPGTRLTVT.

This clonotype was found many times. The V call is TRBV10-2, the J call TRBJ2-4, with TRBD2 identical over 11 bases. In germline, CDR1 is WSHSY, CDR2 SAAADI. The CDR3 spans 16 residues. With 3 bases clipped from V and 2 bases from J, the junction kept 3 bases outside the gene matches. CDR3 nucleotide sequence: TGCGCCAGCAGTGAACTAGCGGGGGCCACCAAAAACATTCAGTACTTC. Its protein is CASSELAGATKNIQYF.

This clonotype came up a few times. One junction end does not reproduce the germline sequence, and a read error may be involved. The chain uses TRBV20-1 and TRBJ2-2, with D possibly TRBD2 on 5 matching bases. The CDR3 is made up of 14 amino acids. Germline V gene sequence: CDR1 DFQATT, CDR2 SNEGSKA (reference sequence). As DNA, the CDR3 is TGCAGTGCTAGGGACCCGGCGAACACCGGGGAGCTGCTTTTT. Protein product: CSARDPANTGELLF.

This clonotype was seen a handful of times. V usage is TRBV13 and J usage is TRBJ2-5; TRBD2 aligns across 8 bases. The CDR3 extends over 16 amino acids. Trimming took 5 bases from V and 2 from J; bases not matched to a gene: 10. Germline CDR1 reads PRHDT; CDR2 reads FYEKMQ (reference sequence). This chain's CDR3 is CASSDGARGVQETQYF. In nucleotides, the CDR3 is TGTGCCAGCAGCGACGGGGCGCGGGGGGTACAAGAGACCCAGTACTTC.

The gene calls are TRBV5-1 and TRBJ2-5; 9 bases agree with TRBD2. Germline V CDR1 and CDR2: SGHRS, YFSETQ. CDR3 length equals 16 residues. V lost 5 bases, J lost 3 bases, and 11 bases stayed unmatched. CDR3 sequence reads: CASSLPCGGVKETQYF. The CDR3 bases are TGCGCCAGCAGTCTCCCCTGCGGGGGGGTCAAAGAGACCCAGTACTTC.

The CDR3 spells CSVETGTSYEQYF. The DNA of the CDR3 is TGCAGCGTTGAAACAGGGACGTCCTACGAGCAGTACTTC. The rearrangement links TRBV29-1 to TRBJ2-7, with TRBD1 as a possible D gene (6 bases). V gave up 2 bases and J gave up 1 base, with 9 bases separating them. The V gene's germline CDR1 is SQVTM and CDR2 ANQGSEA. The CDR3 has 13 amino acids.